This TCR beta chain is drawn from a study of cytomegalovirus exposure and HLA in healthy donors. Study conclusions and caveats: One cluster of highly shared sequence variants probably arose as a sequencing artifact. Differences between HLA loci emerged in a later analysis of TCR association rates, with DRB1 most and HLA-C fewest. Roughly even sequencing depth across donors was the assumption behind the presence/absence analyses.

Use of 60 Vbeta and 13 Jbeta primers characterized the PCR. The repertoire was sequenced with immunoSEQ multiplex PCR; TCRdb's copy has only in-frame clones and lacks some. The sample has 110,000 to 150,000 clones; approximately 80% are singletons. Germline loops: CDR1 PRHDT, CDR2 FYEKMQ (reference sequence). The CDR3 runs to 16 residues. The ends were cut back, 3 bases at V and 0 bases at J, with 14 bases in the middle. Note on this clone: Its antigen is undetermined.

This TCR was sampled from a woman aged 45-59 years in good health and CMV-seronegative. Sequenced material: PBMCs. This rearrangement joins TRBV13 to TRBJ1-2, with a possible D match to TRBD1 (6 bases). CDR3 DNA: TGTGCCAGCAGCTTCACATGGACAGACCCTAACTATGGCTACACCTTC. As protein: CASSFTWTDPNYGYTF.